A selection of T cell receptor beta chains follows, all from one sample in a study of control samples from healthy donors and cancer patients. TCRdb keeps only in-frame clones here, not all; method: immunoSEQ multiplex PCR. In the table there are 60,000 to 70,000 clones, about 82% of which are singletons. The sample taken for sequencing was blood. Receptor source: a middle-aged man in good health. Both conserved end residues are part of each CDR3. D genes are given only for firm matches. A clone size is listed for some rows: how often the clone was seen (once, few, many), or a class if it is expanded.

>TRBV27|-|TRBJ2-3|TRBD1
CASRTGGGGDTQYF
TGTGCCAGCAGGACAGGGGGCGGGGGAGATACGCAGTATTTT
>TRBV19|-|TRBJ1-4|-
CASKGQEEEKLFF
TGTGCCAGTAAAGGGCAGGAGGAAGAAAAACTGTTTTTT
>TRBV18|-|TRBJ1-2|-
CASSPNQANYGYTF
TGTGCCAGCTCTCCGAACCAGGCGAACTATGGCTACACCTTC
>TRBV12-3/TRBV12-4|-|TRBJ1-1|-
CASRRAGATEAFF
TGTGCCAGCAGACGCGCAGGGGCAACTGAAGCTTTCTTT
>TRBV2|-|TRBJ1-6|TRBD1
CASKTGTQNSPLHF
TGTGCCAGCAAGACAGGGACGCAGAATTCACCCCTCCACTTT
>TRBV6-2/TRBV6-3|once|TRBJ2-5|-
CASSYRETQYF
TGTGCCAGCAGTTACCGGGAGACCCAGTACTTC
>TRBV27|-|TRBJ2-1|TRBD2
CASSPGLAMSYNEQFF
TGTGCCAGCAGTCCTGGACTAGCGATGTCCTACAATGAGCAGTTCTTC
>TRBV18|once|TRBJ2-7|-
CAGSPQYEQYF
TGTGCCGGCTCACCACAGTACGAGCAGTACTTC
>TRBV30|-|TRBJ2-3|TRBD2
CAWSLEASGGAGRTNTDTQYF
TGTGCCTGGAGTCTCGAGGCTAGCGGGGGTGCAGGTCGGACTAACACAGATACGCAGTATTTT
>TRBV12-3/TRBV12-4|once|TRBJ1-4|-
CASTQARELFF
TGTGCCAGCACGCAAGCGCGGGAACTGTTTTTT
>TRBV12-3/TRBV12-4|-|TRBJ1-2|-
CASSLNNYGYTF
TGTGCCAGCAGTTTAAATAACTATGGCTACACCTTC
>TRBV14|-|TRBJ1-2|-
CASSQDSRTGSVYGYTF
TGTGCCAGCAGCCAAGATTCTCGAACAGGGAGTGTCTATGGCTACACCTTC
>TRBV6-2/TRBV6-3|-|TRBJ1-5|-
CASSYLLGTPTGNQPQHF
TGTGCCAGCAGTTACCTCCTCGGGACACCGACTGGCAATCAGCCCCAGCATTTT
>TRBV5-6|-|TRBJ2-5|TRBD2
CASSLRGLAGVETQYF
TGTGCCAGCAGCTTGCGAGGGCTAGCGGGAGTAGAGACCCAGTACTTC
>TRBV4-3|-|TRBJ2-1|-
CASSSGQISYNEQFF
TGCGCCAGCAGCTCTGGACAGATCTCCTACAATGAGCAGTTCTTC
>TRBV28|-|TRBJ2-5|-
CASSFLQETQYF
TGTGCCAGCAGTTTTCTCCAAGAGACCCAGTACTTC
>TRBV5-1|-|TRBJ1-4|TRBD1
CASSLGGQGDEKLFF
TGCGCCAGCAGCTTGGGAGGCCAGGGGGATGAAAAACTGTTTTTT
>TRBV6-2/TRBV6-3|-|TRBJ2-7|-
CASSYTTLGEQYF
TGTGCCAGCAGTTACACGACCCTGGGAGAGCAGTACTTC
>TRBV28|-|TRBJ1-1|-
CAAESRALNTEAFF
TGTGCCGCCGAGTCCAGGGCCCTGAACACTGAAGCTTTCTTT
>TRBV5-6|-|TRBJ2-1|TRBD2
CASRYSGRGYNEQFF
TGTGCCAGCAGATATAGCGGGAGAGGCTACAATGAGCAGTTCTTC
>TRBV18|-|TRBJ1-1|-
CASSPLESHTEAFF
TGTGCCAGCTCACCATTGGAGTCACACACTGAAGCTTTCTTT
>TRBV9|-|TRBJ1-3|-
CASSVSIPGADSGNTIYF
TGTGCCAGCAGCGTATCAATCCCAGGGGCCGACTCTGGAAACACCATATATTTT
>TRBV9|-|TRBJ2-2|TRBD2
CASSLGTSGNTGELFF
TGTGCCAGCAGCCTCGGGACTAGCGGGAACACCGGGGAGCTGTTTTTT
>TRBV7-3|-|TRBJ2-7|-
CASSWDGGSYEQYF
TGTGCCAGCAGCTGGGACGGCGGATCCTACGAGCAGTACTTC
>TRBV19|-|TRBJ2-1|-
CASSISKWTPTSDNEQFF
TGTGCCAGTAGTATATCGAAGTGGACACCTACTTCTGACAATGAGCAGTTCTTC
>TRBV29-1|-|TRBJ2-3|TRBD2
CSVGLAGLTDTQYF
TGCAGCGTTGGGCTAGCGGGCCTCACAGATACGCAGTATTTT
>TRBV7-2|-|TRBJ2-2|-
CASSLNPISNTGELFF
TGTGCCAGCAGCTTAAACCCCATATCGAACACCGGGGAGCTGTTTTTT
>TRBV6-6|-|TRBJ2-3|TRBD2
CASSPGGIAGGGHTQYF
TGTGCCAGCAGTCCCGGGGGAATCGCGGGGGGCGGGCATACGCAGTATTTT
>TRBV3-1/TRBV3-2|-|TRBJ2-7|TRBD1
CASSRWQGDEQYF
TGTGCCAGCAGCCGGTGGCAGGGGGACGAGCAGTACTTC
>TRBV10-3|-|TRBJ2-3|-
CAISDRGRSGQRTDTQYF
TGTGCCATCAGTGATAGGGGCCGTTCAGGCCAGCGCACAGATACGCAGTATTTT
>TRBV6-2/TRBV6-3|few|TRBJ2-1|TRBD1
CASSDTPTGTGGVDEQFF
TGTGCCAGCAGTGACACCCCGACCGGGACAGGGGGGGTCGATGAGCAGTTCTTC
>TRBV7-2|-|TRBJ1-6|-
CASSLASGTLHF
TGTGCCAGCAGCTTAGCCTCAGGGACCCTCCACTTT
>TRBV6-5|few|TRBJ2-2|-
CASRWGDTGELFF
TGTGCCAGCCGGTGGGGGGACACCGGGGAGCTGTTTTTT
>TRBV4-3|-|TRBJ1-2|-
CASSQGSFNYGYTF
TGCGCCAGCAGCCAAGGATCCTTTAACTATGGCTACACCTTC
>TRBV4-1|-|TRBJ2-1|TRBD2
CASSQASGGALSYNEQFF
TGCGCCAGCAGCCAAGCTAGCGGGGGGGCCTTATCTTACAATGAGCAGTTCTTC
>TRBV4-3|-|TRBJ2-7|-
CASSRGTLGSYEQYF
TGCGCCAGCAGCCGTGGGACTTTGGGATCCTACGAGCAGTACTTC
>TRBV11-2|-|TRBJ1-1|-
CASSQTQGVDTEAFF
TGTGCCAGCAGCCAGACACAGGGAGTGGACACTGAAGCTTTCTTT
>TRBV6-5|-|TRBJ2-2|TRBD1
CASSRTGDTGELFF
TGTGCCAGCAGCCGGACAGGCGACACCGGGGAGCTGTTTTTT
>TRBV20-1|-|TRBJ1-1|TRBD1
CSASRTARGKTEAFF
TGCAGTGCTAGTCGAACGGCCAGGGGGAAGACTGAAGCTTTCTTT
>TRBV29-1|-|TRBJ1-4|TRBD1
CSGMTGANEKLFF
TGCAGCGGCATGACAGGGGCTAATGAAAAACTGTTTTTT
>TRBV5-1|-|TRBJ1-2|-
CASSLEINYGYTF
TGCGCCAGCAGCTTGGAAATCAACTATGGCTACACCTTC
>TRBV3-1/TRBV3-2|-|TRBJ1-5|-
CASSQGTGNQPQHF
TGTGCCAGCAGCCAAGGGACAGGCAATCAGCCCCAGCATTTT
>TRBV11-2|few|TRBJ2-2|-
CASSPGGNTGELFF
TGTGCCAGCAGCCCAGGAGGGAACACCGGGGAGCTGTTTTTT
>TRBV19|-|TRBJ1-2|TRBD1
CASSKRTGSLYGYTF
TGTGCCAGTAGTAAGCGGACAGGATCTCTCTATGGCTACACCTTC